What follows describes a single TCR beta chain. Antigen: not known. The junction differs from germline at one of its ends, possibly a read error. The data were obtained in a study of T cell responses to AZD1222 COVID-19 vaccine. Study outcomes and limitations: Only a handful of people who got AZD1222 tested seropositive at baseline. Spike as a whole was targeted by vaccine-associated CD4 TCRs, dominant at 160-218 and 743-854. Spike-specific TCR breadth and depth went up after people got two AZD1222 doses.

Data came from immunoSEQ multiplex PCR; TCRdb stores just in-frame clones and leaves some out. The repertoire consists of some 80,000 clones, with about 83% occurring once and the leading ten covering 27%. The CDR3 totals 19 residues. Germline V gene data show CDR1 as SGHTS and CDR2 as YDEGEE. The specimen was peripheral blood, collected 28 days after the second dose of the MenACWY control vaccine. This TCR came from an adult who received the MenACWY meningococcal vaccine as a control. V usage is TRBV5-8 and J usage is TRBJ2-1; TRBD2 matches at 10 bases. CDR3 amino acids: CASTPGPLSSGRAWNGQFF. Written as DNA, the CDR3 is TGTGCCAGCACCCCGGGTCCCCTTTCAAGCGGGAGGGCCTGGAATGGGCAGTTCTTC.